This T cell receptor beta chain was profiled in a study of T cells in Graves' hyperthyroidism and ophthalmopathy. J gave up 8 bases and V 3 bases, and 11 bases lay outside the gene matches. The V gene's germline CDR1 is LNHDA and CDR2 SQIVND (reference sequence). This CDR3 comprises 15 residues. Diagnosing involved the use of clinical symptoms, serum thyroxine and TRAb, thyroid ultrasound and orbital computed tomography. PBMCs stemmed from about 9.7 ml fresh peripheral blood. Findings and caveats of the study: Blood also showed most of the thyroid clonotypes that were expanded above 0.001.

Using RNA transcripts as the source, TCR beta CDR3 regions were amplified. First-round RT-PCR with HTBI primers amplified the TCR CDR3 region. TCRdb reprocessed the multiplex PCR reads with MiXCR, giving one entry per CDR3 protein. The sample includes roughly 280,000 distinct CDR3 sequences, about 15% of them seen just once. This clonotype has ten or more counts. What it binds is unknown. This TCR was recovered from a woman in her fifties or sixties with Graves' ophthalmopathy. This chain connects TRBV19 to TRBJ1-2; 8 positions agree with TRBD1. The source material was blood. CDR3 region: CASSMTRQGMGGYTF. The CDR3 DNA reads as TGTGCCAGTAGTATGACCCGACAGGGGATGGGAGGCTACACCTTC.